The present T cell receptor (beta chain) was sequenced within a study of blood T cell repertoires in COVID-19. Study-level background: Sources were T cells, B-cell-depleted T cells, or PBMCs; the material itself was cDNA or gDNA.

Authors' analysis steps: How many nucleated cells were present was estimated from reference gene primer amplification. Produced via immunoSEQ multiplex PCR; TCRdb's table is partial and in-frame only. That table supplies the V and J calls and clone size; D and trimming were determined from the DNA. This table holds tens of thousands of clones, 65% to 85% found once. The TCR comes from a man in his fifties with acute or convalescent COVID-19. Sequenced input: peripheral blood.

The CDR3 protein is CASSSQGPNDNSPLHF. CDR3 coding DNA: TGTGCCAGCAGCTCACAGGGACCCAATGATAATTCACCCCTCCACTTT. V is TRBV11-2 and J is TRBJ1-6, with D maybe TRBD1 (6 bases). The CDR3 totals 16 residues. V was clipped by 4 bases and J by 5 bases, with 15 bases between them. Germline CDR1 SGHAT, CDR2 FQNNGV.